This passage covers 21 T cell receptor beta chains from one sample sequenced in a study of shared clonotypes between healthy human individuals (dated by TCRdb to the early 2020s). The method was the immunoSEQ multiplex PCR assay. In TCRdb, the immuneACCESS table is reduced to in-frame sequences with V and J assigned. These tables do not hold every clone; where another copy was compared, an unresolved V gene accounts for under half, and the others remain unexplained. The sample profile shows over a million clones; 70% to 80% of them were found once. The top ten hold roughly 1.5% of the sample. The sample comprised memory CD4+ T cells sorted from blood. Per the publication, the cell subset or site label means: CD45RA-negative fraction. The receptors derive from a man between 18 and 29 years old in good health.

The chain recombines TRBV4-1 with TRBJ1-3, with D uncertain. The germline CDR1 and CDR2 sequences are MGHRA and YSYEKL. This CDR3 has 13 amino acids. Trimming shortened V by 2 bases and J by 5 bases, and 7 bases separated the two germline ends. The CDR3 DNA is TGCGCCAGCAGCCAATCCCCACGAAACACCATATATTTT. Translating it yields CASSQSPRNTIYF.

The chain uses TRBV6-6 and TRBJ2-7, with 7 nucleotides matching TRBD1. Germline V gives CDR1 MNHNY, CDR2 SVGAGI (reference sequence). The V gene end was trimmed by 5 bases and the J gene end by 6 bases; junction bases not matched to a gene: 7. This CDR3 spans 13 amino acids. The DNA of the CDR3 is TGTGCCAGCAGTGAGACAGGGTCGTTCGAGCAGTACTTC. Its protein product is CASSETGSFEQYF.

V and J are TRBV13 and TRBJ1-5; D is undetermined. This CDR3 spans 13 amino acids. CDR1 PRHDT and CDR2 FYEKMQ come from the germline V gene (reference sequence). V was clipped by 6 bases and J by 0 bases, with 6 bases between them. For the CDR3, the DNA is TGTGCCAGCAGAATTAGTAGCAATCAGCCCCAGCATTTT. Its protein is CASRISSNQPQHF.

The rearrangement links TRBV4-2 to TRBJ2-5, with D perhaps TRBD2 (6 bases). The DNA end is a closer match to TRBJ2-7, so the J assignment may be wrong. CDR1 and CDR2 from the germline V gene are LGHNA and YNFKEQ. The CDR3 is 14 amino acids. This chain's CDR3 is CASSQREDGYEQYF. The CDR3 nucleotides are TGTGCCAGCAGCCAGAGGGAGGACGGGTACGAGCAGTACTTC.

The V gene is TRBV2, the J gene TRBJ1-1; 10 positions match TRBD1. CDR1 SNHLY and CDR2 FYNNEI come from the germline V gene. V was clipped by 6 bases and J by 6 bases; unmatched bases: 7. The CDR3 extends over 14 amino acids. The CDR3 DNA reads as TGTGCCAGCAGCGCGGACAGGGGGTCGCCTGAAGCTTTCTTT. As protein: CASSADRGSPEAFF.

This rearrangement joins TRBV27 to TRBJ1-6, with D maybe TRBD1 (5 bases). Germline assignment: CDR1 MNHEY and CDR2 SMNVEV (reference sequence). V lost 0 bases and J lost 5, with 5 bases in between. The CDR3 consists of 14 residues. CDR3 coding DNA: TGTGCCAGCAGTTTATCGACAGATAATTCACCCCTCCACTTT. Protein: CASSLSTDNSPLHF.

The CDR3 loop reads CASSTGGYQPQHF. CDR3 in DNA: TGTGCCAGCAGTACAGGGGGCTATCAGCCCCAGCATTTT. The rearrangement links TRBV2 to TRBJ1-5; TRBD1 matches 9 bases. With V trimmed by 5 bases and J by 5 bases, 1 base remained unmatched. Germline V gene sequence: CDR1 SNHLY, CDR2 FYNNEI. This CDR3 comprises 13 residues.

The chain employs TRBV11-2 and TRBJ2-7, with D maybe TRBD2 (5 bases). Germline assignment: CDR1 SGHAT and CDR2 FQNNGV. This CDR3 has 14 residues. Trimming took 10 bases from V and 1 from J, leaving 17 bases between them. CDR3 amino acids: CATRQEGRSYEQYF. The CDR3 DNA reads TGTGCCACACGACAAGAGGGCAGGTCCTACGAGCAGTACTTC. The full variable domain, rest sourced from reference TRBV11-2 and TRBJ2-7, is EAGVAQSPRYKIIEKRQSVAFWCNPISGHATLYWYQQILGQGPKLLIQFQNNGVVDDSQLPKDRFSAERLKGVDSTLKIQPAKLEDSAVYLCATRQEGRSYEQYFGPGTRLTVT.

The V gene is TRBV5-6, the J gene TRBJ1-1, with D hard to call. The germline V and J ends were trimmed by 0 bases and 2 bases, with 11 bases remaining between them. The CDR3 sequence is 15 residues long. Germline-derived CDR1 and CDR2 are SGHDT and YYEEEE. The CDR3 reads CASSLGQVYNTEAFF. CDR3 DNA: TGTGCCAGCAGCTTGGGGCAGGTCTACAACACTGAAGCTTTCTTT.

CDR3 amino acids: CASSRPAGRLYSTDTQYF. The CDR3 DNA follows: TGCGCCAGCAGCCGCCCCGCGGGACGACTTTATAGCACAGATACGCAGTATTTT. The chain has TRBV5-1 and TRBJ2-3, with D perhaps matching TRBD2 (6 bases). Trimming removed 4 bases from V and 0 bases from J, with 21 bases in between. Germline CDR1 reads SGHRS; CDR2 reads YFSETQ. The CDR3 length is 18 residues.

The rearrangement links TRBV10-1 to TRBJ1-4; D not resolved. The CDR3 is 13 residues long. Per germline, CDR1 WNHNN and CDR2 SYGVQD (reference sequence). Trimming removed 6 bases at V and 8 bases at J, with 13 bases between. The CDR3 spells CASSKQLSEKLFF. CDR3 bases: TGCGCCAGCAGCAAACAGCTATCGGAAAAACTGTTTTTT.

Remarks on this clone: Within the sample, other DNA sequences also encode this same CDR3. This rearrangement joins TRBV18 to TRBJ2-5, with 9 bases matching TRBD1. The germline V gene encodes CDR1 KGHSH and CDR2 LQKENI. The CDR3 is 15 amino acids. V dropped 3 bases and J dropped 4; count of bases not matched to a gene: 6. The CDR3 reads CASSPGQGMRETQYF. CDR3 sequence (DNA): TGTGCCAGCTCACCCGGACAGGGGATGAGAGAGACCCAGTACTTC.

This rearrangement joins TRBV28 to TRBJ1-2; tentatively, D is TRBD1 (6 bases). The CDR3 totals 14 residues. Trimming pared 2 bases from V and 3 bases from J, leaving 10 bases between. CDR1 is MDHEN and CDR2 is SYDVKM in the germline V gene. CDR3 DNA: TGTGCCAGCAGTTTAGAACAGGGTTACTATGGCTACACCTTC. It specifies CASSLEQGYYGYTF.

CDR3 region: CASSEKVGWSTDTQYF. Written as DNA, the CDR3 is TGTGCCAGCAGTGAAAAAGTAGGGTGGAGCACAGATACGCAGTATTTT. The rearrangement uses TRBV6-1 and TRBJ2-3, with D unclear. V was pared by 2 bases and J by 0 bases, with 12 bases between. CDR3 length: 16 amino acids. Per germline, CDR1 MNHNS and CDR2 SASEGT.

The genes are TRBV6-5 and TRBJ2-1; maybe TRBD1 (6 bases). From germline, CDR1 is MNHEY and CDR2 SVGAGI. Deletions cut 0 bases from V and 5 bases from J, with 14 bases between. The CDR3 has 16 amino acids. The CDR3 is CASSYSAGGGHNEQFF. The CDR3 region has the DNA TGTGCCAGCAGTTACTCCGCTGGGGGCGGGCACAATGAGCAGTTCTTC.

As DNA, the CDR3 is TGCGCCAGCAGCTATCCAAGTAAAGTGAGGATACAAGAGACCCAGTACTTC. Translated, it gives CASSYPSKVRIQETQYF. This sequence joins TRBV5-1 and TRBJ2-5; no definite D call. Germline CDR1 SGHRS, CDR2 YFSETQ. This CDR3 contains 17 residues. The V end lost 3 bases, the J end lost 2 bases, and 20 bases lay between the germline ends.

This rearrangement joins TRBV7-8 to TRBJ2-7; 10 nucleotides agree with TRBD1. The ends lost 5 bases at V and 0 bases at J; junction bases unmatched: 4. This CDR3 spans 15 amino acids. Germline-derived CDR1 and CDR2 are SGHVS and FQNEAQ. CDR3 nucleotide sequence: TGTGCCAGCAGCGACCGGACAGGGGGCTCCTACGAGCAGTACTTC. Its translation: CASSDRTGGSYEQYF.

The V and J genes are TRBV29-1 and TRBJ2-2, with 8 bases aligning to TRBD1. CDR1 and CDR2 from the germline V gene are SQVTM and ANQGSEA. The CDR3 consists of 14 residues. V was clipped by 5 bases and J by 5 bases; unmatched bases: 7. CDR3 DNA sequence: TGCAGCGTTCCGCACCGACAGGGGACCGGGGAGCTGTTTTTT. It is translated as CSVPHRQGTGELFF.

The chain couples TRBV6-1 to TRBJ1-5; D may be TRBD1 (5 bases). Germline V gives CDR1 MNHNS, CDR2 SASEGT. The CDR3 totals 14 residues. Trimming took 2 bases from V and 7 from J, leaving 12 bases between them. The chain's CDR3 is CASSEQGMDQPQHF. CDR3 bases: TGTGCCAGCAGTGAACAGGGCATGGACCAGCCCCAGCATTTT.

This clone was seen just once. This chain joins TRBV18 and TRBJ1-3, with D perhaps matching TRBD1 (5 bases). Germline loops: CDR1 KGHSH, CDR2 LQKENI. Trimming took 6 bases from V and 4 from J, leaving 13 bases between them. CDR3 size: 14 residues. The CDR3 protein is CASSRGTGGNTIYF. Here the CDR3 DNA reads TGTGCCAGCTCCAGAGGGACGGGAGGAAACACCATATATTTT.

The chain couples TRBV6-5 to TRBJ2-1; 12 positions agree with TRBD2. V was clipped by 5 bases and J by 13 bases; unmatched bases: 9. Germline assignment: CDR1 MNHEY and CDR2 SVGAGI. The CDR3 is 14 residues long. This chain's CDR3 is CASSPLAGGLRQFF. DNA of the CDR3: TGTGCCAGCAGTCCTCTAGCGGGGGGGCTCAGACAGTTCTTC.